This T cell receptor beta chain is drawn from a study of control samples from healthy donors and cancer patients. Trimming removed 3 bases from V and 1 base from J; junction bases left unmatched: 3. The CDR3 consists of 17 residues. Germline CDR1 LGHNA, CDR2 YNFKEQ. Data came from immunoSEQ multiplex PCR; TCRdb stores just in-frame clones and leaves some out. The data hold some 150,000 clones, with approximately 92% observed a single time. The sample comprised blood. The chain recombines TRBV4-2 with TRBJ2-3; 14 bases are shared with TRBD2. This clonotype originated in a man younger than 40 in good health. The CDR3 sequence: CASSQTSGGAGTDTQYF. In DNA form, the CDR3 reads TGTGCCAGCAGCCAGACTAGCGGGGGGGCGGGCACAGATACGCAGTATTTT.